One TCR beta chain is described in this entry. Its antigen is still unknown. No base qualities exist here, and no much larger clone lies one base off it. V loses 5 bases of germline sequence and J loses 1 base, and the interval between the two ends is 2 bases. CDR1 and CDR2, per the germline V gene (reference sequence), are DFQATT and SNEGSKA. The CDR3 covers 10 residues, taking in both the cysteine and the phenylalanine. The only DNA kept is the CDR3, 30 bases in frame from the first base. Collaborating institutions collected whole blood in K2EDTA tubes following their own protocols. Collaborator samples were shipped for TCRbeta analysis as frozen whole blood, isolated PBMCs, or DNA extracted from either sample type. This sample is drawn from a study of blood T cell repertoires in COVID-19 (TCRdb year 2020). Some background on the complete study: Samples covering the acute and convalescent phases of COVID-19 were provided by collaborators in the United States, Italy and Spain. The material from the prospective study consisted of cDNA or gDNA derived from T cells, B-cell-depleted T cells, or PBMCs. Deeply sampled blood TCRbeta repertoires from subjects exposed to, actively infected with, or recovered from COVID-19 were included in the dataset. The repertoires were released in a freely available public database meant as a resource for research on the immune response to SARS-CoV-2. Samples came from the ongoing ImmuneRACE study (first 160 participants) plus 1,254 subjects from 6 global collaborators. A de-identified subject ID, COVID-19 status, age in years and sex were almost always included in the sample metadata. Where HLA class I and class II types were available, the types were taken from metadata supplied by the sample provider, not from assay-based typing.

Summary of the overall study and its limitations: Clinical and demographic metadata were provided uncurated, with the amount varying by source and participant.

The immunoSEQ Assay, a bias-controlled multiplex PCR, was used to amplify TCRbeta CDR3 regions from genomic DNA. As for the authors' bioinformatics: The number of nucleated cells in each sample was estimated by amplification of reference gene primers within the assay. Sequence reads were collapsed and filtered to measure the absolute abundance of every unique TCRbeta CDR3 rearrangement. For each sample, productive Simpson clonality was calculated as the square root of Simpson's diversity index over productive rearrangements. Sourced from immuneACCESS, this table was stored by TCRdb with only in-frame sequences that have V and J called. A share of the clones is absent; for the studies checked, an unresolved V gene accounts for under half, and the remainder has no known explanation. That table is the source of V, J and clone size, and D and trimming were worked out from the DNA. The sample table lists about 87,000 clones, roughly 80% of them with a count of one. 16% of the sample belongs to the ten largest clones.

This chain joins TRBV20-1 to TRBJ2-5; the D gene remains uncertain. This sequence originates from a woman over 75 with active or convalescent COVID-19. Sequencing was done on a sample of peripheral blood. The CDR3 is CSALQETQYF. The bases read TGCAGTGCTCTCCAAGAGACCCAGTACTTC.